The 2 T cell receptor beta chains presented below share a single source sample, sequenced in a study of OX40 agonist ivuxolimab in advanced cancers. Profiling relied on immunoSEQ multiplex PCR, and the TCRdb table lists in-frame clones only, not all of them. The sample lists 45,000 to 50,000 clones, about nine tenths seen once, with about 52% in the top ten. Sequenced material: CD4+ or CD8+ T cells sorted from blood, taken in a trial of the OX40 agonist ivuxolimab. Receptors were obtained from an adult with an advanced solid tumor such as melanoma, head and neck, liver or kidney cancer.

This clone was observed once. CDR3 region: CASSQVIGGVAFF. The CDR3 region has the DNA TGTGCCAGCAGCCAAGTAATAGGAGGGGTAGCTTTCTTT. J is TRBJ1-1 and V is TRBV14; D might be TRBD1 (5 bases). Deletions cut 1 base from V and 10 bases from J, with 13 bases between. From germline, CDR1 is SGHDN and CDR2 FVKESK. The CDR3 is 13 residues long.

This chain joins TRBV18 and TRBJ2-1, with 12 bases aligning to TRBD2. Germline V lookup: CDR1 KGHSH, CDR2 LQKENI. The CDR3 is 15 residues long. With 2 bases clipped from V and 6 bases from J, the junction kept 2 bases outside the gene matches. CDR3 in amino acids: CASSPILAGGNEQFF. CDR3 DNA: TGTGCCAGCTCACCAATACTAGCGGGAGGCAATGAGCAGTTCTTC.